These T cell receptor beta chains were read from a single sample in a study of Ad26.COV2.S vaccination and SARS-CoV-2 variants. Profiled with immunoSEQ multiplex PCR; TCRdb holds only in-frame clones, not every one. The sample holds a few hundred thousand clones, around 87% seen once. The sample in question was peripheral blood, obtained in a trial of Ad26.COV2.S vaccine versus placebo. The receptor set was obtained from a person aged 18-65 years who received the Ad26.COV2.S COVID-19 vaccine or a placebo. The CDR3 runs from the conserved cysteine through the conserved F or W. The order of the fields is J gene, clone size, D gene, V gene, CDR3 protein, CDR3 DNA. A D gene is named only where the DNA matches it firmly. The size entry is marked missing in some rows and otherwise reads once, few, many or a size class.

TRBJ2-7	NA	NA	TRBV3-1/TRBV3-2	CASSRTERYEQYF	TGTGCCAGCAGCCGGACGGAGCGCTACGAGCAGTACTTC
TRBJ2-2	NA	NA	TRBV29-1	CSVVGVNTGELFF	TGCAGCGTTGTCGGCGTCAACACCGGGGAGCTGTTTTTT
TRBJ2-2	NA	NA	TRBV2	CASSGLGGQLNTGELFF	TGTGCCAGCAGTGGGCTGGGTGGACAGCTGAACACCGGGGAGCTGTTTTTT
TRBJ2-3	NA	TRBD2	TRBV10-2	CASSDQLGLAGGTTDTQYF	TGCGCCAGCAGTGACCAACTCGGACTAGCGGGAGGGACCACAGATACGCAGTATTTT
TRBJ2-7	NA	NA	TRBV7-6	CASSLEAQGTYEQYF	TGTGCCAGCAGCTTAGAGGCCCAGGGAACGTACGAGCAGTACTTC
TRBJ2-1	NA	TRBD1	TRBV12-5	CASGFRQGARYNEQFF	TGTGCTAGTGGTTTCCGCCAGGGGGCTAGGTACAATGAGCAGTTCTTC
TRBJ1-3	few	NA	TRBV5-1	CASSLGPLSSGNTIYF	TGCGCCAGCAGCTTAGGACCGCTCTCCTCTGGAAACACCATATATTTT
TRBJ1-5	NA	NA	TRBV12-3/TRBV12-4	CASSPEPFGPQHF	TGTGCCAGCAGTCCGGAGCCCTTCGGGCCCCAGCATTTT
TRBJ1-2	NA	NA	TRBV12-3/TRBV12-4	CASSLGQIYTF	TGTGCCAGCAGTTTAGGACAGATCTACACCTTC
TRBJ2-3	NA	TRBD2	TRBV10-1	CASSEPGLAGPDTQYF	TGCGCCAGCAGTGAACCGGGACTAGCGGGCCCAGATACGCAGTATTTT
TRBJ2-2	NA	TRBD1	TRBV6-6	CASHPQGALPGELFF	TGTGCCAGCCACCCACAGGGGGCCCTCCCCGGGGAGCTGTTTTTT
TRBJ1-2	NA	TRBD1	TRBV18	CASSPPNSGQGRHGYTF	TGTGCCAGCTCACCACCCAACTCTGGACAGGGTAGGCATGGCTACACCTTC
TRBJ2-5	NA	NA	TRBV28	CASRPPVQETQYF	TGTGCCAGCAGACCCCCAGTTCAGGAGACCCAGTACTTC
TRBJ2-1	NA	NA	TRBV6-5	CASSLSDGYNEQFF	TGTGCCAGCAGCCTATCGGACGGGTACAATGAGCAGTTCTTC
TRBJ2-1	NA	NA	TRBV5-6	CASSLGRPGGQSEQFF	TGTGCCAGCAGCTTGGGGCGGCCGGGGGGCCAAAGTGAGCAGTTCTTC
TRBJ2-1	NA	TRBD2	TRBV5-1	CASSLVAGGQNNEQFF	TGCGCCAGCAGCTTGGTTGCGGGGGGCCAAAACAATGAGCAGTTCTTC
TRBJ2-7	few	NA	TRBV27	CASSLIGERYEQYF	TGTGCCAGCAGTTTAATCGGGGAAAGATACGAGCAGTACTTC
TRBJ1-2	NA	NA	TRBV27	CASSFRRGTETHGYTF	TGTGCCAGCAGTTTCCGTCGGGGCACCGAAACCCATGGCTACACCTTC
TRBJ2-7	NA	TRBD2	TRBV7-6	CASSLNFWAGVPSEQYF	TGTGCCAGCAGCTTAAACTTTTGGGCGGGAGTGCCCTCCGAGCAGTACTTC
TRBJ2-7	NA	TRBD1	TRBV12-3/TRBV12-4	CASSLDRVGEQYF	TGTGCCAGCAGTTTGGACAGGGTGGGTGAGCAGTACTTC
TRBJ2-7	NA	NA	TRBV11-2	CASSLRTFGQYF	TGTGCCAGCAGCCTGAGAACGTTCGGGCAGTACTTC
TRBJ2-3	NA	TRBD2	TRBV19	CASSTGTSGGTDTQYF	TGTGCCAGTAGTACCGGGACTAGCGGGGGCACAGATACGCAGTATTTT
TRBJ2-7	NA	NA	TRBV24-1	CATSDGRGQQYF	TGTGCCACCAGTGACGGCCGCGGACAGCAGTACTTC
TRBJ1-1	NA	TRBD1	TRBV5-6	CASSRTGGMNTEAFF	TGTGCCAGCAGTCGGACAGGGGGGATGAACACTGAAGCTTTCTTT
TRBJ1-5	NA	NA	TRBV5-8	CASSLGGGSKSNQPQHF	TGTGCCAGCAGCTTGGGCGGAGGCTCTAAGAGCAATCAGCCCCAGCATTTT
TRBJ2-5	NA	NA	TRBV5-1	CASSSGETQYF	TGCGCCAGCAGCAGCGGGGAGACCCAGTACTTC
TRBJ1-1	few	NA	TRBV7-9	CASSLDTGEDTEAFF	TGTGCCAGCAGCTTAGATACAGGCGAGGACACTGAAGCTTTCTTT
TRBJ2-1	few	NA	TRBV20-1	CSASKGGGSSYNEQFF	TGCAGTGCTAGTAAGGGGGGGGGAAGCTCCTACAATGAGCAGTTCTTC
TRBJ2-7	NA	TRBD1	TRBV5-4	CASSFQNRGEQYF	TGTGCCAGCAGCTTTCAAAACAGGGGCGAGCAGTACTTC
TRBJ2-2	NA	NA	TRBV7-9	CASSRLGGADTGELFF	TGTGCCAGCAGCCGGCTAGGGGGAGCGGACACCGGGGAGCTGTTTTTT
TRBJ2-7	NA	NA	TRBV9	CASSVGSPGEQYF	TGTGCCAGCAGCGTAGGGTCGCCAGGGGAGCAGTACTTC
TRBJ2-2	few	TRBD1	TRBV19	CASRASGTANTGELFF	TGTGCCAGTAGGGCATCCGGGACAGCGAACACCGGGGAGCTGTTTTTT
TRBJ2-5	NA	TRBD1	TRBV6-5	CASSQGQNQYF	TGTGCCAGCAGCCAGGGACAGAACCAGTACTTC
TRBJ1-4	once	NA	TRBV5-1	CASRRQTNEKLFF	TGCGCCAGCAGGAGGCAGACTAATGAAAAACTGTTTTTT
TRBJ2-1	NA	TRBD2	TRBV3-1/TRBV3-2	CASSHRAGGRGSEQFF	TGTGCCAGCAGCCACCGAGCGGGAGGAAGGGGGAGCGAGCAGTTCTTC
TRBJ1-2	NA	NA	TRBV28	CASRPTNNYGYTF	TGTGCCAGCAGACCAACGAATAACTATGGCTACACCTTC
TRBJ1-2	NA	TRBD1	TRBV6-5	CASSPGTGGNYGYTF	TGTGCCAGCAGTCCTGGGACAGGGGGTAACTATGGCTACACCTTC
TRBJ1-3	NA	NA	TRBV29-1	CSVEDGLSGNTIYF	TGCAGCGTTGAAGACGGTCTCTCTGGAAACACCATATATTTT
TRBJ1-6	NA	NA	TRBV10-1	CASSDLDSPLHF	TGCGCCAGCAGTGATCTGGACTCACCCCTCCACTTT
TRBJ1-2	NA	NA	TRBV7-8	CASSLGWGYDYGYTF	TGTGCCAGCAGCTTAGGTTGGGGGTATGACTATGGCTACACCTTC
TRBJ2-5	NA	NA	TRBV7-9	CASIGSGQETQYF	TGTGCCAGCATTGGGAGCGGACAAGAGACCCAGTACTTC
TRBJ2-2	NA	TRBD2	TRBV7-2	CASSHGSGSNTGELFF	TGTGCCAGCAGCCACGGCAGCGGGAGTAACACCGGGGAGCTGTTTTTT
TRBJ2-1	NA	TRBD1	TRBV12-5	CASGLGRTGSVYNEQFF	TGTGCTAGTGGTTTGGGACGGACAGGGTCGGTGTACAATGAGCAGTTCTTC
TRBJ1-5	few	NA	TRBV27	CASSLSPVGVSNQPQHF	TGTGCCAGCAGTTTATCACCGGTAGGGGTCAGCAATCAGCCCCAGCATTTT
TRBJ1-1	NA	TRBD1	TRBV5-4	CASSLGQGAPNTEAFF	TGTGCCAGCAGCTTGGGGCAGGGGGCCCCGAACACTGAAGCTTTCTTT
TRBJ2-7	NA	NA	TRBV7-9	CASSLGGWEQYF	TGTGCCAGCAGCTTAGGCGGGTGGGAGCAGTACTTC
TRBJ1-3	NA	NA	TRBV25-1	CASSEYRGTGNTIYF	TGTGCCAGCAGTGAATATCGGGGCACAGGAAACACCATATATTTT
TRBJ2-3	NA	NA	TRBV18	CASSPALTTDTQYF	TGTGCCAGCTCACCCGCCCTAACCACAGATACGCAGTATTTT
TRBJ1-5	NA	NA	TRBV5-6	CASSFGGLWSNQPQHF	TGTGCCAGCAGCTTCGGCGGGCTTTGGAGCAATCAGCCCCAGCATTTT
TRBJ2-7	once	NA	TRBV5-1	CASSLVGGHEQYF	TGCGCCAGCAGCTTGGTGGGAGGACACGAGCAGTACTTC
TRBJ2-1	NA	TRBD2	TRBV7-2	CASSLGTSGGASSYNEQFF	TGTGCCAGCAGCTTGGGGACTAGCGGGGGGGCTAGCTCCTACAATGAGCAGTTCTTC
TRBJ2-4	NA	NA	TRBV4-3	CASSQDGDGKNIQYF	TGCGCCAGCAGCCAAGACGGGGATGGCAAAAACATTCAGTACTTC
TRBJ2-1	NA	TRBD1	TRBV27	CASSLTGTGAYNEQFF	TGTGCCAGCAGTTTGACCGGGACAGGGGCCTACAATGAGCAGTTCTTC
TRBJ1-5	NA	NA	TRBV4-3	CASSRTHGGNQPQHF	TGCGCCAGCAGCCGGACCCACGGTGGCAATCAGCCCCAGCATTTT